A single T cell receptor beta chain is shown here with its context. Its specificity is not known. The record originates from a study of T cell responses to AZD1222 COVID-19 vaccine. General study results and limits: Reports say nearly half of spike-specific TCRs go after unmutated variant regions.

Some clones are missing from TCRdb's copy, which holds only in-frame ones; the method was immunoSEQ multiplex PCR. The sample holds over 95,000 clones, roughly 92% seen once. Per the germline V gene, CDR1 is MNHNS and CDR2 is SASEGT. Trimming stripped 4 bases from V and 4 bases from J, with 16 bases between. The CDR3 is 16 residues long. The sample here was peripheral blood, taken on day 0 of AZD1222 vaccination. This TCR was recovered from an adult in good health. This chain links TRBV6-1 with TRBJ2-2; D possibly matches TRBD1 or TRBD2 (5 bases each). The CDR3: CASSGPGQTITGELFF. CDR3 nucleotides: TGTGCCAGCAGTGGGCCAGGGCAGACTATCACCGGGGAGCTGTTTTTT.